Given below is one TCR beta chain in context. Unique molecular identifiers were incorporated when the TCRbeta library was constructed. TCRdb recomputed calls from the PCR reads with MiXCR, one row per CDR3 protein. The sample lists around 530,000 distinct CDR3 sequences, less than 35% occurring once. These data belong to a study of T-cell reconstitution after alpha-beta-depleted transplantation in children. Germline V gene data show CDR1 as LNHDA and CDR2 as SQIVND (reference sequence). CDR3 length equals 16 residues. Between the trimmed V and J ends, which lost 3 bases and 3 bases, there was a span of 14 bases.

Sequencing used PBMCs from the stem cell graft donor, obtained from the stem cell graft. V and J are TRBV19 and TRBJ1-4; D is undetermined. The TCR was taken from a human donor who donated a stem cell graft to a child with aplastic anemia. CDR3 sequence reads: CASSILGIGSNEKLFF. In nucleotides, the CDR3 is TGTGCCAGTAGTATCCTAGGGATTGGGTCTAATGAAAAACTGTTTTTT.